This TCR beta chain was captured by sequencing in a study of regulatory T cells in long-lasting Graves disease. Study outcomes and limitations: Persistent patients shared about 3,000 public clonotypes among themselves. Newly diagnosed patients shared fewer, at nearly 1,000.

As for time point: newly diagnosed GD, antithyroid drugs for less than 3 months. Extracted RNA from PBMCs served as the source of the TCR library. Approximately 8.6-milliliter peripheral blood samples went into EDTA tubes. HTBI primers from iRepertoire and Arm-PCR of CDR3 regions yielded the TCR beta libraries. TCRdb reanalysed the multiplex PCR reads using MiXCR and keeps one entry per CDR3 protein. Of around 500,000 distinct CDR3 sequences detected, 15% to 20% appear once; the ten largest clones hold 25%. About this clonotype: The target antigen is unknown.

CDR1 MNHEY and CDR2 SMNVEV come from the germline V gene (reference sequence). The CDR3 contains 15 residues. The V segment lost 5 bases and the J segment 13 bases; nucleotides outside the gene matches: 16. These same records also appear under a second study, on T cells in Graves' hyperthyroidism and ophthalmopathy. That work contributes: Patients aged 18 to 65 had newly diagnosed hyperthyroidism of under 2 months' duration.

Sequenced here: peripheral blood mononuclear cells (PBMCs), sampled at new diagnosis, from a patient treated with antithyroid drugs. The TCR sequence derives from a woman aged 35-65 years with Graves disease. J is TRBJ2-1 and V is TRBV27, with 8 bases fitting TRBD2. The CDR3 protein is CASSPIRTSPIPQFF. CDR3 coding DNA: TGTGCCAGCAGTCCGATCAGGACTAGCCCCATTCCTCAGTTCTTC.